The present TCR beta chain was sequenced within a study of somatic mutations in cytotoxic T cells in rheumatoid arthritis. J was trimmed by 1 base and V by 5 bases; bases with no gene match: 13. This CDR3 is built from 18 residues. Germline V lookup: CDR1 SGHVS, CDR2 FNYEAQ. Clones were read by immunoSEQ multiplex PCR, and TCRdb kept only the in-frame ones, dropping some. The table lists about 18,000 clones, about 80% of them singletons, with about 30% in the top ten. Sequences were obtained from CD8+ T cells sorted from blood. The chain links TRBV7-6 to TRBJ1-4; TRBD1 agrees at 7 bases. This sequence originates from an adult with rheumatoid arthritis. The CDR3 bases are TGTGCCAGCAGCCTGAGACAGGGCCCCCCAGGAACTAATGAAAAACTGTTTTTT. Protein sequence: CASSLRQGPPGTNEKLFF.